The next 26 T cell receptor beta chains were all read from a single sample in a study of T cells in Graves' hyperthyroidism and ophthalmopathy. Researchers amplified the TCR beta CDR3 regions from RNA transcripts. When the TCR CDR3 underwent first-round RT-PCR, the HTBI primer set was used. TCRdb recomputed calls from the multiplex PCR reads with MiXCR, one row per CDR3 protein. The sample has 270,000 or so distinct CDR3 sequences, over 12% seen once; the top ten hold 30% to 35%. Input material: blood. All receptors come from a woman between 50 and 59 years old with Graves' hyperthyroidism that later progressed to Graves' ophthalmopathy.

This clonotype was detected ten times or more. The V gene is TRBV20-1, the J gene TRBJ1-2; D is unresolved. The CDR3 totals 10 residues. Germline lookup yields CDR1 DFQATT and CDR2 SNEGSKA (reference sequence). V lost 6 bases and J 8 bases, leaving 10 bases between the germline ends. CDR3 in amino acids: CSAIGEGYTF. The CDR3 DNA is TGCAGTGCCATTGGGGAAGGCTACACCTTC.

The table lists this clonotype with many counts. This chain connects TRBV18 to TRBJ2-5, with 9 bases aligning to TRBD1. This CDR3 is 15 amino acids long. CDR1 and CDR2 from the germline V gene are KGHSH and LQKENI. With V trimmed by 3 bases and J by 5 bases, 7 bases remained unmatched. The CDR3 nucleotides are TGTGCCAGCTCACCGGACAGGGGATTTCGGGAGACCCAGTACTTC. Translating it yields CASSPDRGFRETQYF.

This clonotype was counted only a few times. The chain joins TRBV5-8 to TRBJ2-1, with 8 bases matching TRBD2. CDR1 is SGHTS and CDR2 is YDEGEE in the germline V gene. This CDR3 has 15 amino acids. Germline trimming cut 1 base from V and 6 bases from J; bases unmatched to any gene: 6. The CDR3 here is CASSLSLSGSNEQFF. DNA for the CDR3: TGTGCCAGCAGCTTGTCTTTAAGCGGGAGCAATGAGCAGTTCTTC.

This clonotype was picked up many times. This rearrangement joins TRBV11-2 to TRBJ2-7; maybe TRBD2 (6 bases). V lost 6 bases to trimming and J lost 2 bases, with 17 bases between them. Per germline, CDR1 SGHAT and CDR2 FQNNGV. The CDR3 loop spans 15 amino acids. The CDR3 loop reads CASSPSRTITYEQYF. The CDR3 bases are TGTGCCAGCAGTCCGAGCAGGACTATAACCTACGAGCAGTACTTC.

There are many counts of this clonotype. The chain couples TRBV11-2 to TRBJ1-4; D call uncertain. The CDR3 totals 13 residues. Trimming left V 1 base short and J 6 bases short, with 6 bases between. Germline values: CDR1 SGHAT, CDR2 FQNNGV. The CDR3 protein is CASSLGTDEKLFF. DNA of the CDR3: TGTGCCAGCAGCTTAGGTACAGATGAAAAACTGTTTTTT. The whole variable domain, filled in from reference TRBV11-2 and TRBJ1-4, reads EAGVAQSPRYKIIEKRQSVAFWCNPISGHATLYWYQQILGQGPKLLIQFQNNGVVDDSQLPKDRFSAERLKGVDSTLKIQPAKLEDSAVYLCASSLGTDEKLFFGSGTQLSVL.

The CDR3 DNA reads as TGTGCCAGCAGCGTAGTGCACACCCGGGCCAATGAGCAGTTCTTC. This codes for CASSVVHTRANEQFF. The chain recombines TRBV9 with TRBJ2-1; D not resolved. Deletions cut 0 bases from V and 6 bases from J, with 13 bases between. Germline V gives CDR1 SGDLS, CDR2 YYNGEE. The CDR3 extends over 15 amino acids.

J is TRBJ2-2 and V is TRBV4-1; 13 bases agree with TRBD2. The trim removed 3 bases at V and 4 bases at J, leaving 14 bases unmatched. The CDR3 consists of 20 residues. Germline V lookup: CDR1 MGHRA, CDR2 YSYEKL. The CDR3 DNA is TGCGCCAGCAGCCACCCCGGGACTAGCGGGAAGAGGCCGGTCACCGGGGAGCTGTTTTTT. This encodes CASSHPGTSGKRPVTGELFF.

This chain joins TRBV13 and TRBJ2-1; D perhaps matches TRBD1 (6 bases). This CDR3 comprises 18 residues. The V end was cut by 7 bases, the J end by 1 base, with 23 bases between. Germline CDR1 reads PRHDT; CDR2 reads FYEKMQ (reference sequence). The CDR3, as DNA: TGTGCCAGCACTTCTTTAACAGGGACCCAAATATCCTACAATGAGCAGTTCTTC. Its protein is CASTSLTGTQISYNEQFF.

In its sample, this clonotype was seen many times. The rearrangement joins TRBV28 to TRBJ2-1; D possibly uses TRBD1 or TRBD2 (6 bases each). This CDR3 has 11 amino acids. Trimming removed 8 bases at V and 10 bases at J, with 12 bases between. CDR1 and CDR2 from the germline V gene are MDHEN and SYDVKM. DNA for the CDR3: TGTGCCAGCTCGGGGGCAGCGGAGCAGTTCTTC. It translates to CASSGAAEQFF. The whole variable domain, filled in from reference TRBV28 and TRBJ2-1, reads DVKVTQSSRYLVKRTGEKVFLECVQDMDHENMFWYRQDPGLGLRLIYFSYDVKMKEKGDIPEGYSVSREKKERFSLILESASTNQTSMYLCASSGAAEQFFGPGTRLTVL.

This clonotype showed up many times. V usage is TRBV28 and J usage is TRBJ2-7; a weak D match, TRBD2 (5 bases). Between the trimmed V and J ends, which lost 4 bases and 1 base, there was a span of 11 bases. The germline gives CDR1 MDHEN, CDR2 SYDVKM. The CDR3 length is 14 residues. DNA for the CDR3: TGTGCCAGCAGTTCAATGAGGGTATCCTACGAGCAGTACTTC. The encoded protein is CASSSMRVSYEQYF.

At least ten counts were recorded for this clonotype. This chain uses TRBV20-1 with TRBJ2-1, with a tentative D call TRBD2 (5 bases). This CDR3 spans 14 amino acids. V gave up 6 bases and J gave up 5 bases, with 17 bases separating them. The germline CDR1 and CDR2 sequences are DFQATT and SNEGSKA (reference sequence). The CDR3 loop reads CSAYRGSGNNEQFF. The CDR3 DNA sequence: TGCAGTGCCTATCGTGGATCGGGGAACAATGAGCAGTTCTTC.

The chain links TRBV7-2 to TRBJ2-3; D may be TRBD1 or TRBD2 (5 bases each). The germline CDR1 and CDR2 sequences are SGHTA and FQGNSA. The ends were cut back, 6 bases at V and 6 bases at J, with 13 bases in the middle. The CDR3 totals 13 residues. CDR3 residues: CASRSPGPDTQYF. In DNA form, the CDR3 reads TGTGCCAGCAGGTCCCCGGGGCCGGATACGCAGTATTTT.

This clonotype has just a few counts. This chain uses TRBV30 with TRBJ2-3; 7 bases agree with TRBD1. The length of the CDR3 is 14 residues. CDR1 is GTSNPN, CDR2 SVGIG, per germline (reference sequence). V trimming: 4 bases; J trimming: 2 bases; junction bases outside the gene matches: 6. The CDR3 loop is CAWMRGRFTDTQYF. Written as DNA, the CDR3 is TGTGCCTGGATGAGGGGGCGATTCACAGATACGCAGTATTTT. The whole variable domain, filled in from reference TRBV30 and TRBJ2-3, reads SQTIHQWPATLVQPVGSPLSLECTVEGTSNPNLYWYRQAAGRGLQLLFYSVGIGQISSEVPQNLSASRPQDRQFILSSKKLLLSDSGFYLCAWMRGRFTDTQYFGPGTRLTVL.

The chain is built from TRBV20-1 and TRBJ2-1, with TRBD2 matching 7 bases. This CDR3 is built from 13 residues. Germline CDR1 DFQATT, CDR2 SNEGSKA (reference sequence). After removal of 6 bases from V and 3 bases from J, the junction contained 5 bases not matched to a gene. CDR3 region: CSAQRDYYNEQFF. DNA for the CDR3: TGCAGTGCCCAGCGGGACTACTACAATGAGCAGTTCTTC.

This clonotype was counted only a few times. The chain joins TRBV5-1 to TRBJ1-4, with D maybe TRBD1 (6 bases). V gave up 4 bases and J gave up 7 bases, with 14 bases separating them. The length of the CDR3 is 14 residues. Germline CDR1 and CDR2: SGHRS and YFSETQ. CDR3 in amino acids: CASSPGTMGEKLFF. CDR3 coding DNA: TGCGCCAGCAGCCCGGGGACAATGGGTGAAAAACTGTTTTTT.

This clonotype was seen at least ten times. This chain links TRBV5-1 with TRBJ2-1; D call uncertain. Germline-derived CDR1 and CDR2 are SGHRS and YFSETQ. This CDR3 has 11 residues. Trimming pared 2 bases from V and 10 bases from J, leaving 7 bases between. CDR3 protein: CASSLATEQFF. The CDR3 DNA reads as TGCGCCAGCAGCTTAGCGACAGAGCAGTTCTTC.

This clonotype was seen a few times. The CDR3 here is CASSIFPGPYEQYF. The CDR3 DNA is TGTGCCAGTAGTATCTTTCCGGGGCCCTACGAGCAGTACTTC. V and J are TRBV19 and TRBJ2-7; D is perhaps TRBD1 or TRBD2 (5 bases each). CDR1 and CDR2 (germline): LNHDA, SQIVND (reference sequence). V lost 3 bases and J 2 bases, leaving 11 bases between the germline ends. The CDR3 length is 14 residues.

This chain links TRBV28 with TRBJ1-4, with a weak D call TRBD1 (5 bases). The CDR3 runs to 15 residues. Trimming left V 4 bases short and J 8 bases short, with 17 bases between. Germline CDR1 reads MDHEN; CDR2 reads SYDVKM. The CDR3 DNA follows: TGTGCCAGCAGTTGGGGGTCACATACCACGGAAAAACTGTTTTTT. Translation gives CASSWGSHTTEKLFF.

On this clonotype itself: This may stem from a read error, because a much larger clone lies one nucleotide away. V usage is TRBV19 and J usage is TRBJ2-3; 9 bases match TRBD2. CDR3 size: 17 residues. V lost 6 bases, J lost 5 bases, and 15 bases stayed unmatched. CDR1 is LNHDA, CDR2 SQIVND, per germline (reference sequence). CDR3 amino acids: CASRNRLAEPRGDTQYF. CDR3 nucleotides: TGTGCCAGTAGGAATCGACTAGCGGAACCCCGGGGAGATACGCAGTATTTT.

This clonotype was observed many times. The J gene is TRBJ1-5, the V gene TRBV6-1; perhaps TRBD1 as D (5 bases). Trimming removed 0 bases at V and 7 bases at J, with 16 bases between. The CDR3 length is 16 residues. Germline V gives CDR1 MNHNS, CDR2 SASEGT. CDR3 loop: CASSEAPGGRWQPQHF. In DNA, the CDR3 is TGTGCCAGCAGTGAAGCCCCTGGGGGGAGGTGGCAGCCCCAGCATTTT.

This clonotype was detected ten times or more. This chain uses TRBV12-3 or TRBV12-4 with TRBJ1-2, with D possibly matching TRBD1 (5 bases). This CDR3 comprises 16 residues. Trimming removed 4 bases from V and 4 bases from J, with 19 bases in between. CDR3 protein: CASSWGPSGTVYGYTF. The CDR3, as DNA: TGTGCCAGCAGTTGGGGTCCGTCCGGGACGGTCTATGGCTACACCTTC.

This clonotype was detected many times. The chain couples TRBV12-3 or TRBV12-4 to TRBJ2-3; D remains ambiguous. This CDR3 is built from 12 residues. V was shortened by 6 bases and J by 6 bases, with 10 bases between the two germline ends. CDR3 sequence reads: CASSYKADTQYF. CDR3 DNA: TGTGCCAGCAGCTACAAGGCGGATACGCAGTATTTT.

This clonotype has a count of ten or more. The CDR3 is CASSVSGSGNTIYF. CDR3 nucleotide sequence: TGTGCCAGCAGTGTTTCGGGGTCTGGAAACACCATATATTTT. The chain combines TRBV2 with TRBJ1-3; D call uncertain. V was trimmed by 4 bases and J by 1 base, leaving 8 bases between them. This CDR3 spans 14 amino acids. Per the germline V gene, CDR1 is SNHLY and CDR2 is FYNNEI.

On this clonotype itself: A much more abundant neighbour one base away suggests this may be a read error. J is TRBJ1-3 and V is TRBV12-3 or TRBV12-4, with D possibly being TRBD1 (6 bases). The CDR3 consists of 15 residues. Deletions cut 6 bases from V and 2 bases from J, with 14 bases between. The chain's CDR3 is CASRIRGSPGNTIYF. CDR3 nucleotides: TGTGCCAGCAGAATCAGGGGTAGCCCTGGAAACACCATATATTTT.

This clonotype was seen ten or more times. The chain links TRBV4-1 to TRBJ1-4; 8 bases fit TRBD1. The germline CDR1 and CDR2 sequences are MGHRA and YSYEKL. The CDR3 extends over 18 amino acids. V shed 4 bases and J 4 bases; nucleotides not matched to a gene: 14. Here the CDR3 DNA reads TGCGCCAGCAGCCGCAGCGGACAGGGTCGAATCCTTAATGAAAAACTGTTTTTT. Protein product: CASSRSGQGRILNEKLFF.

This CDR3 is CASGLIPGEGGELFF. The CDR3 DNA is TGTGCTAGTGGTTTAATTCCAGGGGAGGGCGGGGAGCTGTTTTTT. The chain couples TRBV12-5 to TRBJ2-2; D perhaps matches TRBD2 (7 bases). The germline CDR1 and CDR2 sequences are LGHNT and FRNRAP. V was pared by 3 bases and J by 7 bases, with 15 bases between. This CDR3 is 15 amino acids long.